The sequence of this T cell receptor beta chain was determined in a study of shared clonotypes between healthy human individuals (dated by TCRdb to 2020 to 2022). Regarding the complete study: The cohort included three men and a couple of women between 18 and 49 years of age. For each donor, three plates each were used for CD4 naive and CD4 memory, two plates were used for CD8 naive, and one plate was used for CD8 memory. The study deeply sequenced blood TCR repertoires of five healthy adults to estimate repertoire size and the extent of clonotype sharing between individuals. To increase sequencing depth and limit assay-specific biases, TCR repertoire library preparation and sequencing were carried out by different laboratories using diverse techniques. Between about 0.85 and 10 billion PBMCs per donor were obtained by leukapheresis.

The CDR1 and CDR2 encoded by the germline V gene are MRHNA and SNTAGT. Trimming accounts for 7 bases at V and 0 bases at J, while the number of junction bases matched to no gene is 13. Measured from the cysteine to the phenylalanine, the CDR3 is 18 residues long. The read is trimmed to its CDR3 DNA, 54 bases read in frame from base 1. The full study reports these points: Because the study included a small number of donors, the genetic and exposure-history diversity represented was limited. Pairwise subsampling led to the expectation that sequencing depth would affect the degree of clonotype sharing among donors. Compared with non-shared clonotypes, the clonotypes found in all four sorted-subset donors had higher generation probabilities. Sampling was restricted to blood, and TCR repertoires in tissue are likely to differ from TCR repertoires in blood. When several donors were compared, the shared fraction of clonotypes was roughly 4.8% for naive CD4, roughly 3.4% for naive CD8, 2.3% for memory CD4, and less than 0.45% for memory CD8. Naive subsets generally had larger estimated clonotype richness than memory subsets did. Rarefaction of sorted-subset datasets indicated incomplete sequencing despite the large sequencing depth.

Using the deep immunoSEQ assay, TCR CDR3 regions were amplified from genomic DNA by multiplex PCR. For each cell subset, the extracted genomic DNA was distributed evenly across all wells of several immunoSEQ 96-well plates, and each plate served as one replicate. For sorted subsets, each replicate PCR was loaded with around 220 ng genomic DNA, equivalent to about 33,000 T cell genomes. The purified libraries were quantified using a Qubit 3.0 fluorometer, sized with a Bioanalyzer 2100, and then quantified again using the KAPA Library Quantification kit. Every immunoSEQ 96-well plate was sequenced on a separate single-read 150-cycle Illumina NextSeq 550 flow cell. Per the authors' processing: Because the immunoSEQ output included only junctional sequences and no quality scores, the filtering could not be the same as the filtering used for full-length reads. Sequences were annotated with PyIR, a Python wrapper for IgBLAST v1.9, using IMGT germline references to assign V/J genes and CDR3. Reads were filtered out if the reads had weak V/J assignments (E-value above 1e-6), no CDR3, stop codons, out-of-frame junctions, or ambiguous translated residues. V3J clonotypes were defined as sequences sharing an identical inferred V gene, J gene, and CDR3 amino acid sequence. Percentage overlap between repertoires was calculated by dividing the number of shared unique clonotypes by the size of the smaller repertoire. Richness of each repertoire was evaluated using RTK rarefaction, the Chao1 estimator, and Recon v2.1 estimates of unobserved clonotypes. For all TCRbeta clonotypes obtained by the gDNA method from a few donors, generation probabilities were computed with OLGA. The table comes from immuneACCESS by way of TCRdb, which keeps in-frame sequences with V and J called. Part of the clones is missing from these tables; in studies checked, under half for an unresolved V gene and the rest for unknown reasons. V, J and clone size are taken as reported in that table, and D and trimming were inferred from the DNA itself. The sample table lists approximately 2.5 million clones, around nine tenths of them with a count of one. The ten largest make up roughly 0.14% of the sample.

Note on this clone: Its antigen specificity is not known. Base qualities are not provided; no much larger clone lies one nucleotide away.

The donors were healthy, HIV-negative adults with no recently reported acute infections or vaccinations. Every donor was a Caucasian adult residing in Nashville, Tennessee, USA. CD4+ T cells were enriched by magnetic negative selection; naive cells were then positively selected on CD45RA, and the negative fraction formed the memory subset. Blood was collected by leukapheresis, and PBMCs were isolated by Ficoll-Histopaque density gradient centrifugation and then cryopreserved in liquid nitrogen vapor phase. Analytical flow cytometry was used to check the purity and quantity of every magnetically sorted T cell population. From each sorted fraction, genomic DNA was isolated and quantified by UV absorbance on a Nanodrop 2000c.

The sequence is built from TRBV6-4 and TRBJ2-3; a stretch of 10 junction bases matches TRBD2. This TCR derives from a man aged 18-30 years in good health. Sequencing was performed on naive CD4+ T cells sorted from blood. The meaning of the sample's cell subset or site label: CD45RA+ positively selected. The sequenced DNA is TGTGCCAGCACCCCCAAGCGGGAGGGCCCCCCCAGCACAGATACGCAGTATTTT. This codes for CASTPKREGPPSTDTQYF.